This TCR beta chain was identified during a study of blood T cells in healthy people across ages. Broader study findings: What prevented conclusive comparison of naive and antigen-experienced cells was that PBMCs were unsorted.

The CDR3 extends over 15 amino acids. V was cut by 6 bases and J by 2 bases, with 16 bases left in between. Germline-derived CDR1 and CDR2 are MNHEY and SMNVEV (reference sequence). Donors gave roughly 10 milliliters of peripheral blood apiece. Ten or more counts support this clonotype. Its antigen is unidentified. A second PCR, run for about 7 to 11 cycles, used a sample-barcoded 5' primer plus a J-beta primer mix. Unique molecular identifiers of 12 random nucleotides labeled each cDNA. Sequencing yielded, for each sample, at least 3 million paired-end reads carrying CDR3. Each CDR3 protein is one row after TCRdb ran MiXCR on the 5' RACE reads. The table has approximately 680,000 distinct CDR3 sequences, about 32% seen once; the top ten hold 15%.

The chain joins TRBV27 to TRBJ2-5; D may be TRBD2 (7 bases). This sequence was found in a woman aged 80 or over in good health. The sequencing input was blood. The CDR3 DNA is TGTGCCAGCAGGGCTCAAGGGGGGGCTCAAGAGACCCAGTACTTC. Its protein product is CASRAQGGAQETQYF.